This TCR beta chain appears in the sequencing data of a study of blood T cell repertoires in COVID-19. Profiled with immunoSEQ multiplex PCR; TCRdb holds only in-frame clones, not every one. The sample comprises about 84,000 clones, approximately 86% of which are singletons, and 25% to 35% rests with the top ten. Germline assignment: CDR1 SSHAT and CDR2 FNYEAQ (reference sequence). CDR3 length: 15 amino acids. With regard to this clone: Germline and junction disagree at one end, which may indicate a read error.

Sequencing input: peripheral blood. The rearrangement uses TRBV7-7 and TRBJ2-1, with 9 bases identical to TRBD1. The source is a woman older than 75 with acute or convalescent COVID-19. The CDR3 loop is CASSTGQGTYNEQFF. Here the CDR3 DNA reads TGTGCTAGCAGCACGGGACAGGGAACCTACAATGAGCAGTTCTTC. The whole variable domain, filled in from reference TRBV7-7 and TRBJ2-1, reads GAGVSQSPRYKVTKRGQDVTLRCDPISSHATLYWYQQALGQGPEFLTYFNYEAQPDKSGLPSDRFSAERPEGSISTLTIQRTEQRDSAMYRCASSTGQGTYNEQFFGPGTRLTVL.